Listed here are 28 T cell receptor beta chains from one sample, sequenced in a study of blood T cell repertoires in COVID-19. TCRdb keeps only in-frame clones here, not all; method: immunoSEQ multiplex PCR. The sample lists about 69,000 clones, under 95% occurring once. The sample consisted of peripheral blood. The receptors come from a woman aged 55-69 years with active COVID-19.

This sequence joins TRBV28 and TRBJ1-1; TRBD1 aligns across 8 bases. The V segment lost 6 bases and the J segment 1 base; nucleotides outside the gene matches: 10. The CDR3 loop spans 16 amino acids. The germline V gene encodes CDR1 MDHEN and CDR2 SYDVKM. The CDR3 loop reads CASRVPTGGRNTEAFF. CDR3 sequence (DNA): TGTGCCAGCAGGGTACCAACAGGGGGTCGGAACACTGAAGCTTTCTTT.

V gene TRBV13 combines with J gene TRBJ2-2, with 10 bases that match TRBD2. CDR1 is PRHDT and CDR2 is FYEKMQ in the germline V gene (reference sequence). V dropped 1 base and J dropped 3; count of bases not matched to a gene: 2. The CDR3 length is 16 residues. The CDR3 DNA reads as TGTGCCAGCAGCTTAGTTCTAGCGGGGGACACCGGGGAGCTGTTTTTT. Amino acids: CASSLVLAGDTGELFF.

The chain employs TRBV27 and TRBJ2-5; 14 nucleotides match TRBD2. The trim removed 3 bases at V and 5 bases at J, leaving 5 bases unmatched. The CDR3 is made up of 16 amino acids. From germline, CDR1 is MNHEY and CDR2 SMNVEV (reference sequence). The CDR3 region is CASSLTSGRVYETQYF. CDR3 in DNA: TGTGCCAGCAGTTTGACTAGCGGGAGGGTTTACGAGACCCAGTACTTC.

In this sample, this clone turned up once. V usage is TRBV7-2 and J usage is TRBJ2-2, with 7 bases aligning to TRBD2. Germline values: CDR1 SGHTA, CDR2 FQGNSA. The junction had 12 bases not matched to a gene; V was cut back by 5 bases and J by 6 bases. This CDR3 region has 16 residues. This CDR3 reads CASSPWLSSGAGELFF. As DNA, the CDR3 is TGTGCCAGCAGCCCCTGGTTATCTAGCGGCGCCGGGGAGCTGTTTTTT.

The CDR3 is CATSRTGGVGYEQYF. In DNA form, the CDR3 reads TGTGCCACCAGCAGAACGGGTGGAGTTGGTTACGAGCAGTACTTC. This chain uses TRBV15 with TRBJ2-7; D ambiguous. CDR3 length: 15 residues. The V gene's germline CDR1 is LNHNV and CDR2 YYDKDF (reference sequence). Trimming removed 2 bases at V and 4 bases at J, with 15 bases between.

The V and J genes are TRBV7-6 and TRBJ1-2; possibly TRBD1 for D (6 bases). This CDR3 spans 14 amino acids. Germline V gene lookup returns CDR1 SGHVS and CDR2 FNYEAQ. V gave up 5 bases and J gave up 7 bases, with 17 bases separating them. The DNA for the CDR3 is TGTGCCAGCAGCCCCACCGGACAGTTCTCTGGCTACACCTTC. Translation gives CASSPTGQFSGYTF.

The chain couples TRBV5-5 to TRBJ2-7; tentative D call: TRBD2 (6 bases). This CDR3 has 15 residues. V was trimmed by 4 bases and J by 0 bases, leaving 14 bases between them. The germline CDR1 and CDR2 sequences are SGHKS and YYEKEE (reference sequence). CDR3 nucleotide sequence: TGTGCCAGCAGCACGGGAGACACCGGCTCCTACGAGCAGTACTTC. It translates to CASSTGDTGSYEQYF.

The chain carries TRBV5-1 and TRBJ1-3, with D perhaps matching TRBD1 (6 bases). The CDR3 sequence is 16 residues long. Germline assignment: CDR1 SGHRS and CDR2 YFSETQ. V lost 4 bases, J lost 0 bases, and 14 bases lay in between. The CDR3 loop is CASSTRGGLSGNTIYF. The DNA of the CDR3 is TGCGCCAGCAGCACGAGGGGGGGTCTCTCTGGAAACACCATATATTTT.

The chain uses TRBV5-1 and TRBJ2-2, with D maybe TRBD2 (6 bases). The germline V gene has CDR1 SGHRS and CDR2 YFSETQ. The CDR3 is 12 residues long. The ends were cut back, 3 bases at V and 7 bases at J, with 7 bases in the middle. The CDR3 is CASSWRGGELFF. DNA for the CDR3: TGCGCCAGCAGCTGGAGGGGCGGGGAGCTGTTTTTT.

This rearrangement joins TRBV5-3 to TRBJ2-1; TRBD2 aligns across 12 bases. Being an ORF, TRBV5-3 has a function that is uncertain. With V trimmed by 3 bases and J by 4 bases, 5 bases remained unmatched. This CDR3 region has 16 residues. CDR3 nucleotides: TGTGCCAGAAGCTACGGACTAGCGGGACCTTACAATGAGCAGTTCTTC. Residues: CARSYGLAGPYNEQFF.

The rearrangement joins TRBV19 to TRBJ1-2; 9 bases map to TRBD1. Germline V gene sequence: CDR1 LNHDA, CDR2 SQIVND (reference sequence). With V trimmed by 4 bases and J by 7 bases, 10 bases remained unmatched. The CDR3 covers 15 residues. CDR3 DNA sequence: TGTGCCAGTAGTAGGGACAGGGAGTTCCCACGTGGCTACACCTTC. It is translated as CASSRDREFPRGYTF.

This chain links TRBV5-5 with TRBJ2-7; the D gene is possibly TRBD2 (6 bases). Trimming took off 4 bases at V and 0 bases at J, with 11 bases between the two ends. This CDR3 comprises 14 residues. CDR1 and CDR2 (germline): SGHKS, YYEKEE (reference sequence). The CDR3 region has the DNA TGTGCCAGCAGCCCGGGACTCGCCTCCTACGAGCAGTACTTC. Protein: CASSPGLASYEQYF. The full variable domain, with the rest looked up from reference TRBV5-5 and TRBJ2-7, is DAGVTQSPTHLIKTRGQQVTLRCSPISGHKSVSWYQQVLGQGPQFIFQYYEKEERGRGNFPDRFSARQFPNYSSELNVNALLLGDSALYLCASSPGLASYEQYFGPGTRLTVT.

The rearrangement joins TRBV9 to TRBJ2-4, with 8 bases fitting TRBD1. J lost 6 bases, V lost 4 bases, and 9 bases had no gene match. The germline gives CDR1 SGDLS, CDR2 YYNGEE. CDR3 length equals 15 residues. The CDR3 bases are TGTGCCAGCAGCTCGGACAGGGCATGGGGAAACATTCAGTACTTC. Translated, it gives CASSSDRAWGNIQYF.

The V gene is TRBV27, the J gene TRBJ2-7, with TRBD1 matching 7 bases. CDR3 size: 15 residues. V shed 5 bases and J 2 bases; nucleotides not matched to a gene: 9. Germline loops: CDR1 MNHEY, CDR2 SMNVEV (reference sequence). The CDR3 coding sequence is TGTGCCAGCAGTCAGACAGGAACAGGGGCCTACGAGCAGTACTTC. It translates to CASSQTGTGAYEQYF.

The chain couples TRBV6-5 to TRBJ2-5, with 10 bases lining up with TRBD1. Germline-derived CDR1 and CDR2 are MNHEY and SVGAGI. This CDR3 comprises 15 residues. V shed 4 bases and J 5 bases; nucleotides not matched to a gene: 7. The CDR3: CASSSQGQGGETQYF. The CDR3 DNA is TGTGCCAGCAGTTCCCAAGGACAGGGGGGGGAGACCCAGTACTTC.

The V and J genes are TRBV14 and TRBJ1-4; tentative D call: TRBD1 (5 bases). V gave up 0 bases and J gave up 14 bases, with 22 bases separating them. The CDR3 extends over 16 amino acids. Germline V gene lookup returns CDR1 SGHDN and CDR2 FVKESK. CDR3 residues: CASSQDIRWTPGPLFF. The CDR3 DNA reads TGTGCCAGCAGCCAAGATATTAGGTGGACACCAGGCCCTCTGTTTTTT.

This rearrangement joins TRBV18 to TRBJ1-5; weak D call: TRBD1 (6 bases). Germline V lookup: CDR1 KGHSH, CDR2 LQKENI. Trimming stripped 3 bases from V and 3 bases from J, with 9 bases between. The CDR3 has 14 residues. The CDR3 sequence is CASSPGQLNQPQHF. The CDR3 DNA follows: TGTGCCAGCTCACCGGGACAACTCAATCAGCCCCAGCATTTT.

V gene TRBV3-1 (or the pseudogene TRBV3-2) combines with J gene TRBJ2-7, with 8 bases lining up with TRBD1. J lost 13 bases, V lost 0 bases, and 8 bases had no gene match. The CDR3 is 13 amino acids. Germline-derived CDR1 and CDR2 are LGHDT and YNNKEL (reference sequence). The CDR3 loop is CASSQDPGTGSYF. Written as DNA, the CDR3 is TGTGCCAGCAGCCAAGATCCCGGGACAGGTTCCTACTTC.

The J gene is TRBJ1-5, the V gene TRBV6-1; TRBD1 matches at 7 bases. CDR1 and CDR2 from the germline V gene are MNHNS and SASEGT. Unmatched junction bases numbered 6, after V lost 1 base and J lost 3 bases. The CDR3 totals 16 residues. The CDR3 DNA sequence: TGTGCCAGCAGTGAAGGACAGGGTAGGATCAATCAGCCCCAGCATTTT. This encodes CASSEGQGRINQPQHF.

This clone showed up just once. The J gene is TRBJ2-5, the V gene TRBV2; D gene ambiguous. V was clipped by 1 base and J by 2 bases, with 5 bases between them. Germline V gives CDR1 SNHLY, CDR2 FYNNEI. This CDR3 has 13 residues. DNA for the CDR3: TGTGCCAGCAGTGAAGTTCCACAAGAGACCCAGTACTTC. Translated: CASSEVPQETQYF.

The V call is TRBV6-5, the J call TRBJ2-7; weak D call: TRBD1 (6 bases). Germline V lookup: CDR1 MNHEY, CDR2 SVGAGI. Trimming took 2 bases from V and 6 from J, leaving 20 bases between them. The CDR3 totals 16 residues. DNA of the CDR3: TGTGCCAGCAGTTACAGGGTCGGCCCAGGGGTCCGCGAGCAGTACTTC. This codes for CASSYRVGPGVREQYF.

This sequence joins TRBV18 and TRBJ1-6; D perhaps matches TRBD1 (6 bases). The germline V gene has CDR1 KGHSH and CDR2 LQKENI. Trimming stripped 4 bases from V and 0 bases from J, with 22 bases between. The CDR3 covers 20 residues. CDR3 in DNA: TGTGCCAGCTCACAATCCGGACAGAGAGGGCGAAGCTCCTATAATTCACCCCTCCACTTT. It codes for CASSQSGQRGRSSYNSPLHF.

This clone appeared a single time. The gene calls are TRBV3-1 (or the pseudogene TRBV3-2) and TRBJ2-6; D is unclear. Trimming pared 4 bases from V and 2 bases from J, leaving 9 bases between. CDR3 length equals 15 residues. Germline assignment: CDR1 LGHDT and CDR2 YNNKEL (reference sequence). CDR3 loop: CASSPVQTGANVLTF. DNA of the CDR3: TGTGCCAGCAGCCCCGTGCAGACTGGGGCCAACGTCCTGACTTTC.

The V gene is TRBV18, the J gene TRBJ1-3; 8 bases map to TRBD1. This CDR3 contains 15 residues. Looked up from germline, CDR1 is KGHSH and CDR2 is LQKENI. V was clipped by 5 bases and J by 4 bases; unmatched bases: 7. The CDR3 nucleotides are TGTGCCAGCTCAGTAAGACAGGGGACCGGAAACACCATATATTTT. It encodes CASSVRQGTGNTIYF.

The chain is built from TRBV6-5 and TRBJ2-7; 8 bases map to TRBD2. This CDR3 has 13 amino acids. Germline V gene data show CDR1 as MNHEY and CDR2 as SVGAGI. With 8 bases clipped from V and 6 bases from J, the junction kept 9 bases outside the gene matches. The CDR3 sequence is CASGRREGGEQYF. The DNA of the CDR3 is TGTGCCAGCGGGAGACGGGAGGGCGGCGAGCAGTACTTC.

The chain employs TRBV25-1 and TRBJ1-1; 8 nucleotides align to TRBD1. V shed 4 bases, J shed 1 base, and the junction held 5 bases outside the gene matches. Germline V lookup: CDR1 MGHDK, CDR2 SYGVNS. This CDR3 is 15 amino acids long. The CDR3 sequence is CASSASTGENTEAFF. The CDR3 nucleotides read TGTGCCAGCAGTGCCTCGACAGGGGAGAACACTGAAGCTTTCTTT. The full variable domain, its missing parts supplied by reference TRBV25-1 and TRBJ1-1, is EADIYQTPRYLVIGTGKKITLECSQTMGHDKMYWYQQDPGMELHLIHYSYGVNSTEKGDLSSESTVSRIRTEHFPLTLESARPSHTSQYLCASSASTGENTEAFFGQGTRLTVV.

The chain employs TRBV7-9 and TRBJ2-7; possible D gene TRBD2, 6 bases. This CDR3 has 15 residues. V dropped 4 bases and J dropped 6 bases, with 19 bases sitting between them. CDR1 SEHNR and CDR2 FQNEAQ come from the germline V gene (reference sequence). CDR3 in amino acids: CASSSLREEAFEQYF. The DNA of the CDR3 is TGTGCCAGCAGCTCCCTTAGGGAGGAAGCCTTCGAGCAGTACTTC.

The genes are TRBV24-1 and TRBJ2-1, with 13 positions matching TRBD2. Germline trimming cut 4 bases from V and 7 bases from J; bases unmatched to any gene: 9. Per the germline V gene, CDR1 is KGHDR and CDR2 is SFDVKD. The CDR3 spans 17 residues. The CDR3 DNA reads TGTGCCACCAGTGACGAACTAGCGGGAGGGCCCGGGAATGAGCAGTTCTTC. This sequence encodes CATSDELAGGPGNEQFF.